This T cell receptor beta chain was found in a study of blood T cell repertoires in COVID-19. Study summary: Some COVID-19 samples were acute and others convalescent; all came from the United States, Italy and Spain. T cells, B-cell-depleted T cells, or PBMCs provided the cDNA or gDNA that served as material.

Libraries were prepared by immunoSEQ multiplex PCR; TCRdb keeps only in-frame clonotypes and omits some of them. The sample contains tens of thousands of clones, approximately 80% of which appear only once. This clone appeared a single time. The sequencing input was peripheral blood. The origin of this receptor is a man aged 80 or over with acute or convalescent COVID-19.

Here the CDR3 reads CASSPRTGSSGNTIYF. The CDR3 nucleotides read TGTGCCAGCAGCCCTCGGACAGGGAGCTCTGGAAACACCATATATTTT. The chain has TRBV7-9 and TRBJ1-3; the match to TRBD1 covers 8 bases. This CDR3 contains 16 residues. The ends lost 5 bases at V and 0 bases at J; junction bases unmatched: 6. CDR1 and CDR2 from the germline V gene are SEHNR and FQNEAQ (reference sequence).